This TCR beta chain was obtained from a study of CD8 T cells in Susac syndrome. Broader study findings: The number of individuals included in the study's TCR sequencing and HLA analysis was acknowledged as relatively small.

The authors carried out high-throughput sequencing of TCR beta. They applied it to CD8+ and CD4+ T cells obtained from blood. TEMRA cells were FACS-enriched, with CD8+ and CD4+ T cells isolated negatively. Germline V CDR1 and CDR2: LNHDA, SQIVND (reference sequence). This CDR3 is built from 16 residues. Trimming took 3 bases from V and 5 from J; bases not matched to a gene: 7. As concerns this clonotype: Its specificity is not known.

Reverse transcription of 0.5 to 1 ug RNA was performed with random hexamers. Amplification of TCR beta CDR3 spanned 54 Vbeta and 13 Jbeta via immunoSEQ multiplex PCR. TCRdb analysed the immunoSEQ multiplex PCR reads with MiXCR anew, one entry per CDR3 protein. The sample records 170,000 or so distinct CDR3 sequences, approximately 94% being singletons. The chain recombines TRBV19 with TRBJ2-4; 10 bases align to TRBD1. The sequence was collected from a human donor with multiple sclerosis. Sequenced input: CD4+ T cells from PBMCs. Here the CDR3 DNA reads TGTGCCAGTAGTATTGGGGGGACAGGGGAACAAAACATTCAGTACTTC. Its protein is CASSIGGTGEQNIQYF.